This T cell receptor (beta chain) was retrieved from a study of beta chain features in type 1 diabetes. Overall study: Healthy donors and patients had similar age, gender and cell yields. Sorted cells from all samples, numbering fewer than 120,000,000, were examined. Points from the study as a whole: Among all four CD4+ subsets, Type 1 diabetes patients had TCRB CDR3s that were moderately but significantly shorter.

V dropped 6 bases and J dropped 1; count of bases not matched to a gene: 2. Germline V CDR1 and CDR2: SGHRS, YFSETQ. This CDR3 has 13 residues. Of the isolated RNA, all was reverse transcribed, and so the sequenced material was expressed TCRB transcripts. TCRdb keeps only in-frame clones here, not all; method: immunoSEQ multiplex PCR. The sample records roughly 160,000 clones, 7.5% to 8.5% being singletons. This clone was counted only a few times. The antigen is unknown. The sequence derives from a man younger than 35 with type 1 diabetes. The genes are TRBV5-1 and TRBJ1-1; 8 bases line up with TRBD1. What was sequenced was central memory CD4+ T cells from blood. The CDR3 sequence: CASMTGANTEAFF. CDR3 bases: TGCGCCAGCATGACAGGGGCGAACACTGAAGCTTTCTTT.